This TCR beta chain was identified during a study of shared clonotypes between healthy human individuals. Germline-derived CDR1 and CDR2 are SGHTA and FQGNSA. This CDR3 contains 13 residues. The junction had 5 bases not matched to a gene; V was cut back by 3 bases and J by 8 bases. Clones were sequenced by immunoSEQ multiplex PCR, and TCRdb holds only the in-frame ones, with some missing. This repertoire shows fewer than 2.5 million clones, 93% found once; its top ten account for about 0.34%. In regard to this clone: Within the sample, other DNA sequences also encode this same CDR3.

What was sequenced was naive CD4+ T cells from PBMCs. Subset defined: CD45RA+ positively selected. The V call is TRBV7-2, the J call TRBJ1-1, with 8 bases matching TRBD1. The origin of this receptor is a man aged 18 to 30 in good health. Some clones in this sample may be carry-over from other donors' samples. Here the CDR3 DNA reads TGTGCCAGCAGCTTGGACAGGGACCGAGAAGCTTTCTTT. Protein product: CASSLDRDREAFF.